This T cell receptor (beta chain) came from a study of T-cell memory formation after mild COVID-19. The CDR3 sequence is 12 residues long. V was clipped by 1 base and J by 8 bases, with 8 bases between them. Looked up from germline, CDR1 is SEHNR and CDR2 is FQNEAQ (reference sequence). A 5'RACE reaction primed in the constant segment made cDNA libraries of TCR alpha and TCR beta, and these carried sample barcodes and UMIs. TCRdb itself ran the 5' RACE reads through MiXCR, one entry per CDR3 protein. The sample lists fewer than 200,000 distinct CDR3 sequences, about 21% occurring once. The chain combines TRBV7-9 with TRBJ1-1, with a weak D call TRBD1 (5 bases). This receptor was identified in an adult woman who had mild COVID-19 (a few samples of this study predate the infection). Cell type and time point are not known. Material: PBMCs or a T cell subset sorted from them (not recorded which). The CDR3 is CASSLGGEEAFF. The CDR3 DNA follows: TGTGCCAGCAGCTTAGGGGGGGAGGAAGCTTTCTTT.